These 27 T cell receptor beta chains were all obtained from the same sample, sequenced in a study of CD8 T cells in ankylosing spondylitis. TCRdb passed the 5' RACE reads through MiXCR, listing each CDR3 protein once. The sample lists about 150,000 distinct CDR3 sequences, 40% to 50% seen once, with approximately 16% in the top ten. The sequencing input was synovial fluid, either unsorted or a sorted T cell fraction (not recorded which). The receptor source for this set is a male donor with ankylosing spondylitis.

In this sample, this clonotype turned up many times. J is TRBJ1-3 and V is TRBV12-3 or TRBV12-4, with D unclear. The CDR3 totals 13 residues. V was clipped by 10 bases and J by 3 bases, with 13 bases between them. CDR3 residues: CATSLSVGNTIYF. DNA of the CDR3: TGTGCCACCTCACTGAGCGTTGGAAACACCATATATTTT.

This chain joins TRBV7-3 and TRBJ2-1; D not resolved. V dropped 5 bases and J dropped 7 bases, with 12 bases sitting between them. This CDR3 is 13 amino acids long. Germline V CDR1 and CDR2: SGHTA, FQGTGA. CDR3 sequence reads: CASSHSSGNEQFF. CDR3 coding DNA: TGTGCCAGCAGCCACTCCAGTGGGAATGAGCAGTTCTTC.

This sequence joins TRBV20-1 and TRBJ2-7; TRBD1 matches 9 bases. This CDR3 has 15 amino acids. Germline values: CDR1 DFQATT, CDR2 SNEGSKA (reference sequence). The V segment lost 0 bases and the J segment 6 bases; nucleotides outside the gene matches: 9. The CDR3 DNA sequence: TGCAGTGCTAGAGATCTTTACAGGGGGCGCGGCGAGCAGTACTTC. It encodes CSARDLYRGRGEQYF.

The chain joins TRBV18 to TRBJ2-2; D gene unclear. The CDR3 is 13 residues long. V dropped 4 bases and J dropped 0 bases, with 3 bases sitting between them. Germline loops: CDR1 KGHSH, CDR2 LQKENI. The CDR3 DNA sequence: TGTGCCAGCTCACATTCGAACACCGGGGAGCTGTTTTTT. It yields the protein CASSHSNTGELFF.

DNA for the CDR3: TGTGCCAGCAGTCCCCTTATCGGTCCATATAGCTCCTACGAGCAGTACTTC. Amino acids: CASSPLIGPYSSYEQYF. The chain uses TRBV27 and TRBJ2-7, with unresolved D. With 5 bases removed from V and 0 bases from J, the gap between germline ends came to 20 bases. Germline CDR1 reads MNHEY; CDR2 reads SMNVEV (reference sequence). The CDR3 loop spans 17 amino acids.

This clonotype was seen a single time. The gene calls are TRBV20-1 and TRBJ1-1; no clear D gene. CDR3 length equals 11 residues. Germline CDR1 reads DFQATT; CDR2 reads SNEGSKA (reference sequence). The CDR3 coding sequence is TGCGCTCCTGACTCGGGCACTGAAGCTTTCTTT. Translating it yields CAPDSGTEAFF.

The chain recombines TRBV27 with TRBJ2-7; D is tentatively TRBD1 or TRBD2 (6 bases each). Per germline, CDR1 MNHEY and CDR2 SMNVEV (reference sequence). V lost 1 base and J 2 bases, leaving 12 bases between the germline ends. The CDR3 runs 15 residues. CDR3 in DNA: TGTGCCAGCAGTTTATTTTGGGGGGCAACCTACGAGCAGTACTTC. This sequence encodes CASSLFWGATYEQYF.

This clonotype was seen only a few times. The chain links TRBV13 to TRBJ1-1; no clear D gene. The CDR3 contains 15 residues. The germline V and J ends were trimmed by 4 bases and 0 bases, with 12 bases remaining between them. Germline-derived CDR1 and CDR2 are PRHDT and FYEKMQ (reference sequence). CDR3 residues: CASSSRTLMNTEAFF. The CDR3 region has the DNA TGTGCCAGCAGCTCCCGGACCCTCATGAACACTGAAGCTTTCTTT.

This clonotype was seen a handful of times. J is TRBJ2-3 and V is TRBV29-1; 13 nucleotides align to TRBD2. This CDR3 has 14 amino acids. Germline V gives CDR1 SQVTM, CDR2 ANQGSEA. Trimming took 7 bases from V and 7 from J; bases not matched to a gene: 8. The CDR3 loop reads CSAGLAGDLYTQYF. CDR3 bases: TGCAGCGCCGGACTAGCGGGAGATCTATATACGCAGTATTTT.

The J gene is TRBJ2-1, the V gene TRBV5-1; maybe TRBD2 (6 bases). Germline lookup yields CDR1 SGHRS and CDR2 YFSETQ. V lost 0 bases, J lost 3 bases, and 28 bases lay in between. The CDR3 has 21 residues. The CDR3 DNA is TGCGCCAGCAGCTTGGCCCTTACTAGCCGAACTGATCCAATATTCTACAATGAGCAGTTCTTC. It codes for CASSLALTSRTDPIFYNEQFF.

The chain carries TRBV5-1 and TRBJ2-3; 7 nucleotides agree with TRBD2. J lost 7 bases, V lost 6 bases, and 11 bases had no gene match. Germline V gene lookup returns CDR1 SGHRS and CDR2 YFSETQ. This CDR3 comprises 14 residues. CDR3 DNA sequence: TGCGCCAGCAAGGTCGGCGGGAGAGGATATACGCAGTATTTT. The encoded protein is CASKVGGRGYTQYF.

The CDR3 protein is CASSRTPPGLPTLGELFF. The DNA for the CDR3 is TGTGCCAGCAGCAGGACCCCTCCGGGACTACCAACTCTCGGGGAGCTGTTTTTT. This chain connects TRBV11-2 to TRBJ2-2; TRBD2 aligns across 7 bases. V trimming: 5 bases; J trimming: 7 bases; junction bases outside the gene matches: 19. Per germline, CDR1 SGHAT and CDR2 FQNNGV. This CDR3 comprises 18 residues.

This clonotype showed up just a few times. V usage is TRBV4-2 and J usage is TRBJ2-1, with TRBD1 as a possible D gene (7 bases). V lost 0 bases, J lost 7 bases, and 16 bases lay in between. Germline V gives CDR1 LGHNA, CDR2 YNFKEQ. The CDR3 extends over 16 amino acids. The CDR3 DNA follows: TGTGCCAGCAGCCAAGAGGAGGGGGCCAGGGCGAATGAGCAGTTCTTC. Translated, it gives CASSQEEGARANEQFF.

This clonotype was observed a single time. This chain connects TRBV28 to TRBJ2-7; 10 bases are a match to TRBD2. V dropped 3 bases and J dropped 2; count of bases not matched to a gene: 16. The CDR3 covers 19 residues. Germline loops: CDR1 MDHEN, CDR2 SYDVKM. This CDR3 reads CASSFWRSWTSGYTYEQYF. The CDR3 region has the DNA TGTGCCAGCAGTTTTTGGCGTTCCTGGACTAGCGGTTATACCTACGAGCAGTACTTC.

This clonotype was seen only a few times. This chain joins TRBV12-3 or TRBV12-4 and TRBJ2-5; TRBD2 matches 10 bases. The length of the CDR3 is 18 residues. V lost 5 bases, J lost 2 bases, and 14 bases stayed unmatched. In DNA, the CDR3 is TGTGCCAGCAGTCCCGCCGTCCTAGCGGGGGACCCTCAAGAGACCCAGTACTTC. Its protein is CASSPAVLAGDPQETQYF.

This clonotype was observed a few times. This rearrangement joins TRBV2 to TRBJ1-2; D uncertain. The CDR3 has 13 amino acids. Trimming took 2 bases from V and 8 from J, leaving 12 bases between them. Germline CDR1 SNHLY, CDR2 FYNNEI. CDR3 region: CASSEFLGRGYTF. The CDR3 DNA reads TGTGCCAGCAGTGAATTTTTGGGGAGGGGCTACACCTTC.

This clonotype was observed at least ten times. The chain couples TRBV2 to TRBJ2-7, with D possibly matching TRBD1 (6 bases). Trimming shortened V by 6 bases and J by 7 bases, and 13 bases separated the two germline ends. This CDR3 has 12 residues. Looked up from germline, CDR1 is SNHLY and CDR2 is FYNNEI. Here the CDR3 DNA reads TGTGCCAGCAGGTCAGGGGCAGTGGAGCAGTACTTC. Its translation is CASRSGAVEQYF.

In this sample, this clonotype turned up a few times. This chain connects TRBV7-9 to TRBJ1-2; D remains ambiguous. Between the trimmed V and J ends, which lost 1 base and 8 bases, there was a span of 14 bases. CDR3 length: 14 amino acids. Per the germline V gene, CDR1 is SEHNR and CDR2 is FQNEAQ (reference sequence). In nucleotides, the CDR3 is TGTGCCAGCAGCTTAGGGGATTCAACTCGAGGCTACACCTTC. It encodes CASSLGDSTRGYTF.

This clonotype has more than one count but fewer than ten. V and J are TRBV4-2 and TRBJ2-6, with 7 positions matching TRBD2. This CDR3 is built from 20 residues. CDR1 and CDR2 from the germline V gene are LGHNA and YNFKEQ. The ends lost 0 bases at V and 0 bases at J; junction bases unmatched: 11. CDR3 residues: CASSQDLGGGGPSGANVLTF. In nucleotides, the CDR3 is TGTGCCAGCAGCCAAGATCTTGGGGGGGGAGGCCCCTCTGGGGCCAACGTCCTGACTTTC.

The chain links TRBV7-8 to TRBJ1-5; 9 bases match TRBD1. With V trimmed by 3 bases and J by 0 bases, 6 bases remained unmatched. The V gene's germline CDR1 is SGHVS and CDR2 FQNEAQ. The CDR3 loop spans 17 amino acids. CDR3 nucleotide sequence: TGTGCCAGCAGCTTCGATCGGGACAGGGATAGCAATCAGCCCCAGCATTTT. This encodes CASSFDRDRDSNQPQHF.

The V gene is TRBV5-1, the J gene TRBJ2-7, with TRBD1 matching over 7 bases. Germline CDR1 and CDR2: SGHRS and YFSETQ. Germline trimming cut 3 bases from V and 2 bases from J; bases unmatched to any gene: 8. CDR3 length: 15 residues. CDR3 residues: CASSSAQGSPYEQYF. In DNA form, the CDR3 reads TGCGCCAGCAGCTCAGCACAGGGGAGTCCCTACGAGCAGTACTTC.

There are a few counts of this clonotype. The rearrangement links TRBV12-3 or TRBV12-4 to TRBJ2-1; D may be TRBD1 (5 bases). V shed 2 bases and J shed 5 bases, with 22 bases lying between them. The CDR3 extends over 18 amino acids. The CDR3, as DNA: TGTGCCAGCAGTTTAATAGACAGATATTATTCGAACGACAATGAGCAGTTCTTC. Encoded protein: CASSLIDRYYSNDNEQFF.

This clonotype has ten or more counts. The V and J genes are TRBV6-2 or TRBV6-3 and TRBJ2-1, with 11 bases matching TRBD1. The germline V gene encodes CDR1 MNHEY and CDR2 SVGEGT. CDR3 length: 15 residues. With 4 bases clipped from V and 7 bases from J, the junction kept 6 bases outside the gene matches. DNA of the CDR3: TGTGCCAGCAGTTCAGGACAGGGGGCTGCAAATGAGCAGTTCTTC. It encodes CASSSGQGAANEQFF.

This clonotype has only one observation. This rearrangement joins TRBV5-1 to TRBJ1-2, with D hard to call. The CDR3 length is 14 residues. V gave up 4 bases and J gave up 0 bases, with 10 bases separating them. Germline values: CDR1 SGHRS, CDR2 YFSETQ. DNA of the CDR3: TGCGCCAGCAGCCCCCGGACCGCTAACTATGGCTACACCTTC. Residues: CASSPRTANYGYTF.

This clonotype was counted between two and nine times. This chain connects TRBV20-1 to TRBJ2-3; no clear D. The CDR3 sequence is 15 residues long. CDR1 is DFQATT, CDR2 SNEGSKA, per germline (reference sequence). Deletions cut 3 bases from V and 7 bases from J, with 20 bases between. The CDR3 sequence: CSASPTDRSRHTQYF. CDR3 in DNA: TGCAGTGCTAGCCCCACGGATCGGTCGCGCCATACGCAGTATTTT.

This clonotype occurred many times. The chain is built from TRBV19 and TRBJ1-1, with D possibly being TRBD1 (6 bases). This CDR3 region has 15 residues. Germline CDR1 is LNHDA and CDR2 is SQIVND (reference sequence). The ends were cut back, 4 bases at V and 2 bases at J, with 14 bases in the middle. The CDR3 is CASSTTGTSNTEAFF. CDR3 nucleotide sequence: TGTGCCAGTAGTACTACAGGGACAAGTAACACTGAAGCTTTCTTT.

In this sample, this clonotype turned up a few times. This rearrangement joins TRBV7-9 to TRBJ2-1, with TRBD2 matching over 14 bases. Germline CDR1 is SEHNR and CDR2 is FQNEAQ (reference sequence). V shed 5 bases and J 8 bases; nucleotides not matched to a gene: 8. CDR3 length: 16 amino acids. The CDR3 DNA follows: TGTGCCAGCAGCGCGGGACTAGCGGGAGTGATTGATGAGCAGTTCTTC. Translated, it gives CASSAGLAGVIDEQFF.